This T cell receptor (beta chain) was identified during a study of control samples from healthy donors and cancer patients. The germline CDR1 and CDR2 sequences are MNHNS and SASEGT. Trimming took off 3 bases at V and 4 bases at J, with 12 bases between the two ends. The CDR3 contains 14 residues. Repertoires were generated with immunoSEQ multiplex PCR, while TCRdb's copy carries only in-frame clones and drops some. The sample has over 100,000 clones; about 92% are singletons. The TCR comes from a woman in her forties or fifties in good health. The chain couples TRBV6-1 to TRBJ1-1; weak D call: TRBD1 (6 bases). Material: blood. CDR3 sequence: CASSDRGSLTEAFF. The CDR3 DNA sequence: TGTGCCAGCAGTGACAGGGGATCGCTCACTGAAGCTTTCTTT.